The 32 T cell receptor beta chains given below trace back to one sample, sequenced in a study of blood T cell repertoires in COVID-19. Data came from immunoSEQ multiplex PCR; TCRdb stores just in-frame clones and leaves some out. The data hold approximately 190,000 clones, with about 86% observed a single time. Source material: peripheral blood. The receptors stem from a man between 25 and 39 years old with active or convalescent COVID-19.

The chain is built from TRBV7-2 and TRBJ2-1; tentatively, D is TRBD2 (6 bases). CDR1 and CDR2 from the germline V gene are SGHTA and FQGNSA. V lost 5 bases, J lost 6 bases, and 23 bases lay in between. The CDR3 contains 17 residues. CDR3 DNA: TGTGCCAGCAGCCCTACCCGGGAGCGGGCGGGCCTCAATGAGCAGTTCTTC. It is translated as CASSPTRERAGLNEQFF.

This rearrangement joins TRBV11-2 to TRBJ2-7, with 7 bases that match TRBD1. This CDR3 is 14 amino acids long. CDR1 SGHAT and CDR2 FQNNGV come from the germline V gene. The V segment lost 5 bases and the J segment 2 bases; nucleotides outside the gene matches: 6. The CDR3 loop reads CASSVHGTAYEQYV. The CDR3 DNA reads TGTGCCAGCAGCGTGCACGGGACAGCCTACGAGCAGTACGTC.

This clone is a singleton in its sample. This chain joins TRBV5-6 and TRBJ2-2; 12 bases agree with TRBD2. The V and J ends lost 3 bases and 6 bases, in that order; junction bases with no gene match: 6. Germline CDR1 is SGHDT and CDR2 is YYEEEE. The length of the CDR3 is 16 residues. This CDR3 reads CASSSPGTSGPGELFF. As DNA, the CDR3 is TGTGCCAGCAGCTCCCCCGGGACTAGCGGGCCCGGGGAGCTGTTTTTT.

This clone has only a few counts. In DNA form, the CDR3 reads TGTGCCAGCTCACCACCAACACAGGGGGCCGATGGCTACACCTTC. This codes for CASSPPTQGADGYTF. The chain joins TRBV18 to TRBJ1-2, with 9 bases that match TRBD1. Germline V lookup: CDR1 KGHSH, CDR2 LQKENI. V gave up 0 bases and J gave up 6 bases; unmatched junction bases: 5. There are 15 residues in the CDR3.

DNA of the CDR3: TGTGCCAGCAGTTTGACAGGGGGGGCAAGTCAGCAGTTCTTC. Translation gives CASSLTGGASQQFF. This chain connects TRBV6-5 to TRBJ2-1; the match to TRBD1 covers 9 bases. Germline assignment: CDR1 MNHEY and CDR2 SVGAGI. Trimming at V came to 4 bases and at J to 11 bases, leaving 9 bases not matched to a gene. The CDR3 is 14 residues long.

This chain connects TRBV19 to TRBJ1-5, with a tentative D call TRBD1 (5 bases). The length of the CDR3 is 13 residues. Per germline, CDR1 LNHDA and CDR2 SQIVND (reference sequence). Trimming took 9 bases from V and 1 from J, leaving 10 bases between them. CDR3 amino acids: CASTRGSNQPQHF. The CDR3 nucleotides read TGTGCCAGCACTCGGGGGAGCAATCAGCCCCAGCATTTT.

The chain recombines TRBV11-3 with TRBJ2-7, with 10 positions matching TRBD1. This CDR3 spans 14 amino acids. Trimming removed 5 bases from V and 3 bases from J; junction bases left unmatched: 4. In germline, CDR1 is SGHNT, CDR2 YENEEA. CDR3 DNA: TGTGCCAGCAGCCCCCGGGACAGGGGCTACGAGCAGTACTTC. Protein: CASSPRDRGYEQYF.

This chain uses TRBV3-1 (or the pseudogene TRBV3-2) with TRBJ2-5, with 10 bases identical to TRBD2. The CDR3 totals 16 residues. V was clipped by 7 bases and J by 1 base; unmatched bases: 9. Germline V gene sequence: CDR1 LGHDT, CDR2 YNNKEL (reference sequence). CDR3 sequence: CASNLIAGGPQETQYF. The CDR3 nucleotides are TGTGCCAGCAACCTAATAGCGGGGGGCCCCCAAGAGACCCAGTACTTC.

The chain couples TRBV5-1 to TRBJ1-5, with 7 bases matching TRBD1. CDR3 size: 15 residues. Germline trimming cut 4 bases from V and 7 bases from J; bases unmatched to any gene: 11. In germline, CDR1 is SGHRS, CDR2 YFSETQ. The CDR3 region has the DNA TGCGCCAGCAGCCGACAGGGACCCGAGGAACAGCCCCAGCATTTT. This gives the protein CASSRQGPEEQPQHF.

V usage is TRBV4-1 and J usage is TRBJ1-2, with TRBD1 matching over 7 bases. This CDR3 region has 15 residues. Germline trimming cut 5 bases from V and 5 bases from J; bases unmatched to any gene: 11. Germline CDR1 and CDR2: MGHRA and YSYEKL. Here the CDR3 reads CASSKGRGEGYGYTF. The CDR3 nucleotides are TGCGCCAGCAGCAAAGGCAGGGGGGAAGGGTATGGCTACACCTTC.

This chain links TRBV27 with TRBJ1-1; 9 bases map to TRBD1. Trimming removed 7 bases from V and 1 base from J; junction bases left unmatched: 4. CDR3 length: 14 amino acids. Germline values: CDR1 MNHEY, CDR2 SMNVEV (reference sequence). CDR3 coding DNA: TGTGCCAGCACCACGACAGGGGGGAACACTGAAGCTTTCTTT. It encodes CASTTTGGNTEAFF.

The gene calls are TRBV6-6 and TRBJ1-2; D uncertain. The CDR3 sequence is 12 residues long. Germline V gene sequence: CDR1 MNHNY, CDR2 SVGAGI (reference sequence). Between the trimmed V and J ends, which lost 8 bases and 0 bases, there was a span of 7 bases. CDR3 sequence reads: CASRDTNYGYTF. The CDR3 DNA reads as TGTGCCAGCCGTGACACTAACTATGGCTACACCTTC.

This chain uses TRBV4-2 with TRBJ1-1, with 7 bases identical to TRBD1. V shed 4 bases and J 5 bases; nucleotides not matched to a gene: 7. Germline V gene sequence: CDR1 LGHNA, CDR2 YNFKEQ. CDR3 length: 14 residues. As DNA, the CDR3 is TGTGCCAGCAGCCGAACAGGGGTAGGGACTGAAGCTTTCTTT. Encoded protein: CASSRTGVGTEAFF.

The chain employs TRBV18 and TRBJ2-7; tentative D call: TRBD2 (6 bases). In germline, CDR1 is KGHSH, CDR2 LQKENI. The CDR3 is 14 amino acids. V was trimmed by 5 bases and J by 4 bases, leaving 15 bases between them. CDR3 DNA sequence: TGTGCCAGCTCAGCTCAGGCGGGAAATTACGAGCAGTACTTC. Protein: CASSAQAGNYEQYF.

This clone was recorded only once. V gene TRBV25-1 combines with J gene TRBJ2-2, with 8 nucleotides matching TRBD2. Per germline, CDR1 MGHDK and CDR2 SYGVNS. Trimming cost V 6 bases and J 4 bases; bases outside gene matches: 7. This CDR3 has 15 residues. The CDR3 nucleotides are TGTGCCAGCAGAACGAGCGGGGGACCCACCGGGGAGCTGTTTTTT. Translation: CASRTSGGPTGELFF.

This clone was observed a single time. The genes are TRBV2 and TRBJ2-3; 11 bases align to TRBD1. Germline CDR1 is SNHLY and CDR2 is FYNNEI. This CDR3 has 15 amino acids. The trim removed 8 bases at V and 3 bases at J, leaving 7 bases unmatched. CDR3 region: CASGPGQGATDTQYF. The CDR3 nucleotides are TGTGCCAGCGGTCCAGGACAGGGGGCTACAGATACGCAGTATTTT. The full variable domain, in which reference TRBV2 and TRBJ2-3 provide the parts outside the CDR3, is EPEVTQTPSHQVTQMGQEVILRCVPISNHLYFYWYRQILGQKVEFLVSFYNNEISEKSEIFDDQFSVERPDGSNFTLKIRSTKLEDSAMYFCASGPGQGATDTQYFGPGTRLTVL.

The V and J genes are TRBV7-6 and TRBJ1-6; perhaps TRBD1 as D (6 bases). Germline loops: CDR1 SGHVS, CDR2 FNYEAQ. The CDR3 is 17 amino acids. V was shortened by 1 base and J by 3 bases, with 13 bases between the two germline ends. In nucleotides, the CDR3 is TGTGCCAGCAGCTTAGAGGCCGGACAGAGCTATAATTCACCCCTCCACTTT. Translating gives CASSLEAGQSYNSPLHF.

This clone was observed a handful of times. The V and J genes are TRBV29-1 and TRBJ1-3; 7 bases match TRBD1. In germline, CDR1 is SQVTM, CDR2 ANQGSEA. J gave up 1 base and V 0 bases, and 9 bases lay outside the gene matches. The CDR3 covers 17 residues. CDR3 nucleotides: TGCAGCGTTGAAGACCTCCGACAGGGAGGATCTGGAAACACCATATATTTT. This gives the protein CSVEDLRQGGSGNTIYF.

The CDR3 here is CASSRGTRSSYEQYF. The CDR3 DNA is TGCGCCAGCAGTCGGGGGACACGGAGCTCCTACGAGCAGTACTTC. The chain uses TRBV23-1 and TRBJ2-7; possibly TRBD1 for D (6 bases). TRBV23-1 carries the ORF label, with uncertain function. Trimming pared 4 bases from V and 0 bases from J, leaving 13 bases between. There are 15 residues in the CDR3.

The V gene is TRBV11-2, the J gene TRBJ2-3, with D uncertain. Germline V lookup: CDR1 SGHAT, CDR2 FQNNGV. V was trimmed by 8 bases and J by 2 bases, leaving 11 bases between them. This CDR3 is built from 13 residues. The DNA for the CDR3 is TGTGCCAGCGACATGGGCCCCACAGATACGCAGTATTTT. Amino acid sequence: CASDMGPTDTQYF. The full variable domain, completed using reference TRBV11-2 and TRBJ2-3, is EAGVAQSPRYKIIEKRQSVAFWCNPISGHATLYWYQQILGQGPKLLIQFQNNGVVDDSQLPKDRFSAERLKGVDSTLKIQPAKLEDSAVYLCASDMGPTDTQYFGPGTRLTVL.

The chain carries TRBV2 and TRBJ1-4; D may be TRBD1 (5 bases). This CDR3 has 15 residues. CDR1 is SNHLY and CDR2 is FYNNEI in the germline V gene. V was trimmed by 7 bases and J by 0 bases, leaving 12 bases between them. This chain's CDR3 is CASNREQATNEKLFF. The CDR3, as DNA: TGTGCCAGCAATAGGGAACAGGCAACTAATGAAAAACTGTTTTTT.

The chain links TRBV5-1 to TRBJ1-5, with D maybe TRBD1 (5 bases). The germline CDR1 and CDR2 sequences are SGHRS and YFSETQ. The CDR3 sequence is 12 residues long. Between the trimmed V and J ends, which lost 0 bases and 11 bases, there was a span of 9 bases. The CDR3 DNA is TGCGCCAGCAGCTTGGATGGGGGGGCCCAGCATTTT. Translated, it gives CASSLDGGAQHF.

V gene TRBV13 combines with J gene TRBJ1-3; 10 bases match TRBD1. The V segment lost 4 bases and the J segment 0 bases; nucleotides outside the gene matches: 9. Germline V gene sequence: CDR1 PRHDT, CDR2 FYEKMQ (reference sequence). The length of the CDR3 is 18 residues. The CDR3 protein is CASSWDGQGVSSGNTIYF. The CDR3, as DNA: TGTGCCAGCAGCTGGGACGGACAGGGGGTATCCTCTGGAAACACCATATATTTT.

V usage is TRBV6-5 and J usage is TRBJ2-3; 8 nucleotides agree with TRBD2. Looked up from germline, CDR1 is MNHEY and CDR2 is SVGAGI. The CDR3 consists of 15 residues. Unmatched junction bases numbered 0, after V lost 0 bases and J lost 1 base. The CDR3 DNA reads as TGTGCCAGCAGTTACTCGCGGGGGGGCACAGATACGCAGTATTTT. Translated: CASSYSRGGTDTQYF.

The chain joins TRBV24-1 to TRBJ2-3; 8 bases fit TRBD1. V trimming: 3 bases; J trimming: 4 bases; junction bases outside the gene matches: 5. CDR3 length: 15 residues. Per germline, CDR1 KGHDR and CDR2 SFDVKD. CDR3 amino acids: CATSDPGQGPDTQYF. As DNA, the CDR3 is TGTGCCACCAGTGATCCAGGACAGGGCCCAGATACGCAGTATTTT.

The sample holds a few counts of this clone. The rearrangement joins TRBV30 to TRBJ1-1; D uncertain. This CDR3 has 12 residues. V lost 3 bases, J lost 2 bases, and 7 bases lay in between. Germline values: CDR1 GTSNPN, CDR2 SVGIG (reference sequence). CDR3 amino acids: CAWSRHNTEAFF. In nucleotides, the CDR3 is TGTGCCTGGAGCCGACATAACACTGAAGCTTTCTTT.

This clone has a single count. V is TRBV11-2 and J is TRBJ1-6; D possibly corresponds to TRBD1 (5 bases). Germline V gene sequence: CDR1 SGHAT, CDR2 FQNNGV. V lost 3 bases and J 5 bases, leaving 8 bases between the germline ends. The CDR3 is 14 amino acids. CDR3 bases: TGTGCCAGCAGCTTCGGGGGAGATAATTCACCCCTCCACTTT. It yields the protein CASSFGGDNSPLHF.

The rearrangement uses TRBV4-3 and TRBJ2-1; 10 bases are a match to TRBD2. Germline V gene lookup returns CDR1 LGHNA and CDR2 YSLEER. The CDR3 totals 16 residues. V lost 4 bases, J lost 0 bases, and 3 bases stayed unmatched. DNA of the CDR3: TGCGCCAGCAGCCTTAGCGGGAGGATCTCCTACAATGAGCAGTTCTTC. It encodes CASSLSGRISYNEQFF.

This chain connects TRBV5-1 to TRBJ1-3; TRBD1 agrees at 8 bases. Germline CDR1 reads SGHRS; CDR2 reads YFSETQ. Unmatched junction bases numbered 9, after V lost 4 bases and J lost 0 bases. The CDR3 spans 17 residues. CDR3 residues: CASSPGQAGVSGNTIYF. The DNA of the CDR3 is TGCGCCAGCAGCCCGGGACAGGCGGGGGTCTCTGGAAACACCATATATTTT.

The chain is built from TRBV5-6 and TRBJ1-2, with 8 bases identical to TRBD1. The V segment lost 1 base and the J segment 6 bases; nucleotides outside the gene matches: 8. The CDR3 runs to 15 residues. Germline V gives CDR1 SGHDT, CDR2 YYEEEE. CDR3 DNA: TGTGCCAGCAGCTTGACCATGACAGGGGAAGATGGCTACACCTTC. Residues: CASSLTMTGEDGYTF.

This rearrangement joins TRBV6-5 to TRBJ2-1; 8 bases align to TRBD2. The CDR3 has 14 amino acids. CDR1 and CDR2 (germline): MNHEY, SVGAGI. The trim removed 6 bases at V and 8 bases at J, leaving 9 bases unmatched. CDR3 sequence reads: CASRPVGRADEQFF. The CDR3 nucleotides read TGTGCCAGCAGGCCTGTCGGGAGGGCCGATGAGCAGTTCTTC.

This clone was seen once. This chain joins TRBV6-2 or TRBV6-3 and TRBJ1-2; TRBD1 matches 7 bases. The V gene's germline CDR1 is MNHEY and CDR2 SVGEGT. CDR3 size: 13 residues. Losses at the gene ends were 2 bases for V and 6 bases for J; bases not matched to a gene: 3. CDR3 in DNA: TGTGCCAGCAGTTACCGGGACAGCGATGGCTACACCTTC. Translated, it gives CASSYRDSDGYTF.